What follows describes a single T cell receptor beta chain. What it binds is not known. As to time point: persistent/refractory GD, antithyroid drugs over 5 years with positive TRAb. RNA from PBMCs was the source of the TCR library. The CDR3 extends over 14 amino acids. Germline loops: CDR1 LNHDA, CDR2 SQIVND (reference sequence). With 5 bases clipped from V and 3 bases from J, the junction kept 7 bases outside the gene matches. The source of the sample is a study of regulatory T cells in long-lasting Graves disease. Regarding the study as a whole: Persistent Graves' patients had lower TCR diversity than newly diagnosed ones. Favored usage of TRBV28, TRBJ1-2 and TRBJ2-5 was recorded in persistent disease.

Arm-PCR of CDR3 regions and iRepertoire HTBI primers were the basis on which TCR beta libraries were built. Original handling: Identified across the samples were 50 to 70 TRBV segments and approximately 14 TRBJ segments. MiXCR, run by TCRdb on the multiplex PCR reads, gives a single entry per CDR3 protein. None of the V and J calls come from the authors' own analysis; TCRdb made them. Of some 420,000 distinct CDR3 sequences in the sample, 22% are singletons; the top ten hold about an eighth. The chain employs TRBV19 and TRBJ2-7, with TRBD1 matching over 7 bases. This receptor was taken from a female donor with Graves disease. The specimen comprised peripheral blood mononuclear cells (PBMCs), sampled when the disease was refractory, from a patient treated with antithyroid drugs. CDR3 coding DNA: TGTGCCAGTAGTGCCGGGACAGTCAACTACGAGCAGTACTTC. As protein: CASSAGTVNYEQYF.